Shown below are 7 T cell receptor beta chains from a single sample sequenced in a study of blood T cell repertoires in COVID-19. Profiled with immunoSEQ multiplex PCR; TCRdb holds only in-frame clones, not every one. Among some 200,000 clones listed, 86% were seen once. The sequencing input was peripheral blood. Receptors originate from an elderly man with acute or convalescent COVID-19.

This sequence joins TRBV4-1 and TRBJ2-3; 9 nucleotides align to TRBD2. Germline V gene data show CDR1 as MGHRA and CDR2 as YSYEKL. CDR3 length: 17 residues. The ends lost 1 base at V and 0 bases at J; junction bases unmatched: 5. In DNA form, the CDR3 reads TGCGCCAGCAGCCAAGGTGGGCTAGCGGGGAGCACAGATACGCAGTATTTT. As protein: CASSQGGLAGSTDTQYF.

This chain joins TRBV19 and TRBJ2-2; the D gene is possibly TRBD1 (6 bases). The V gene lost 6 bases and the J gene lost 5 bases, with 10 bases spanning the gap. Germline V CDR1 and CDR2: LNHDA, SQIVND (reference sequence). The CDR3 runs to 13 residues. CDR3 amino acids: CASRKTGTGELFF. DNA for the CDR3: TGTGCCAGTAGAAAAACAGGGACCGGGGAGCTGTTTTTT.

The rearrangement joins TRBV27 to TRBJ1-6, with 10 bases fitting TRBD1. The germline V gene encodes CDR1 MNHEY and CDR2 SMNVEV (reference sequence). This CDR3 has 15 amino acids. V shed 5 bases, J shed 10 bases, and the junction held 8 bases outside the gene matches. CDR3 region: CASSPPGQGHSPLHF. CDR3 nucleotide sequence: TGTGCCAGCAGTCCCCCGGGACAGGGGCACTCACCCCTCCACTTT.

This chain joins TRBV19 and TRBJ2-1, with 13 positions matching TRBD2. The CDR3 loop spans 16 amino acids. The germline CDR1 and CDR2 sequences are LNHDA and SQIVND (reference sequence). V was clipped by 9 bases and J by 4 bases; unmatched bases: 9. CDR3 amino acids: CASGLAGELRYNEQFF. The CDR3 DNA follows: TGTGCCAGCGGACTAGCGGGAGAATTGAGGTACAATGAGCAGTTCTTC.

CDR3 residues: CASSWPRGYTF. DNA for the CDR3: TGTGCCAGCAGCTGGCCGCGGGGCTACACCTTC. The chain has TRBV28 and TRBJ1-2; D unresolved. V was trimmed by 6 bases and J by 8 bases, leaving 10 bases between them. The length of the CDR3 is 11 residues. Per the germline V gene, CDR1 is MDHEN and CDR2 is SYDVKM.

The CDR3 spells CASSLNRQGGPEAFF. For the CDR3, the DNA is TGTGCCAGCTCATTGAATCGACAGGGGGGTCCTGAAGCTTTCTTT. This rearrangement joins TRBV18 to TRBJ1-1; 9 bases match TRBD1. Per the germline V gene, CDR1 is KGHSH and CDR2 is LQKENI. The V segment lost 5 bases and the J segment 6 bases; nucleotides outside the gene matches: 10. The length of the CDR3 is 15 residues.

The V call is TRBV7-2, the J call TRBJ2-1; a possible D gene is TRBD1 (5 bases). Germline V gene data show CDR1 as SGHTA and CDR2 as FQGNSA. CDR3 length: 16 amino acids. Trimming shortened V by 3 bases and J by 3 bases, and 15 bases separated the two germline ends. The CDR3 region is CASSFSWQGLYNEQFF. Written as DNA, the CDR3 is TGTGCCAGCAGCTTTTCCTGGCAGGGCCTCTACAATGAGCAGTTCTTC.